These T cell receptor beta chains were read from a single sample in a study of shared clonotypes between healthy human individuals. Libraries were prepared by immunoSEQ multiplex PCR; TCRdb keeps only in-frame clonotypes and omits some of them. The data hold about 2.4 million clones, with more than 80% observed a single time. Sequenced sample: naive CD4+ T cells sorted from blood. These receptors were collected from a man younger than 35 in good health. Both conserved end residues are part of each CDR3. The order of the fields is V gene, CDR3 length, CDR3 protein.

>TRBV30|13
CAWSVLSNTEAFF
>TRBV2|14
CASTGGSKVTEAFF
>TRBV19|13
CASSTFSGNTIYF
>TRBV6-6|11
CASSNRGEAFF
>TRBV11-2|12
CASSSDRREQYF
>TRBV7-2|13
CASTRRDGNIQYF
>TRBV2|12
CASSPDYGEQYF
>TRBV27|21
CASSLYQRDRGYGSYNSPLHF
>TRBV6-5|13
CASSYDGYNEQFF
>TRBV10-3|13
CAISRTAYNEQFF
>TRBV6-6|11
CAVAGGHEQYF
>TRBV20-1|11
CSAQGTYGYTF
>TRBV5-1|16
CASSYPGQGAYNEQFF
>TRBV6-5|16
CASSYRPLSSYNEQFF
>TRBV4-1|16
CASSRTILADTGELFF
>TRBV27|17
CASSSLPLAGWDYEQYF
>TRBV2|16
CASSEDTPAINQPQHF
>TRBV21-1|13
CASTKRQGYEAFF
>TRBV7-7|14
CASSLGTGLETQYF
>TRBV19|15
CASSPGLAGSYEQYF
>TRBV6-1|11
CASEFKETQYF
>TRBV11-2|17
CASSLSGRKGLNSPLHF
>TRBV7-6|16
CASSLAIPGPYNEQFF
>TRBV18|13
CASSPLGDTEAFF
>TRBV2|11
CASSDVGTQYF
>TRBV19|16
CASSAASGSNLGTQYF
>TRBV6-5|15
CASSYRQGPKNTIYF
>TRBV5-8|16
CASSSFQTSGRDEQYF
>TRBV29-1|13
CSVDPGGNYGYTF
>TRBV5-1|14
CASSWDRMNTEAFF
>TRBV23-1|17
CASSQPKTGGPFNEQFF
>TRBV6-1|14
CASSEQSGTDTQYF
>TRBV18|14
CASSPDRANYGYTF
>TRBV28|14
CASSLPGHNYEQYF
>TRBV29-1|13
CSARDRANTEAFF
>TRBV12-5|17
CASGFAPKDRGDTEAFF
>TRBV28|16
CASSLRGGLFTDTQYF
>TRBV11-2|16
CASRTPWTGGADTQYF
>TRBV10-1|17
CASSPMVGTGKVYEQYF
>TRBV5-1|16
CASSHQASGAGDEQFF
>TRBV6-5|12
CASSPYTGELFF
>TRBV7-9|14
CASSLGVANTEAFF
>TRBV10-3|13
CAVGRAEGETQYF
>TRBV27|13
CASSGAGGGGQFF
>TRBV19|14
CASSTTGVYQPQHF
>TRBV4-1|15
CASSQGGQGTDTQYF
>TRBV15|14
CATSRVLQGGGYTF
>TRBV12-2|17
CASRGLLMAASTDTQYF
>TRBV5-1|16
CASSLAERQGFEKLFF
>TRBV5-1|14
CASSLAGTSDEQYF
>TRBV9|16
CASSLRLAGGTGELFF
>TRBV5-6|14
CASSLAGVIYEQYF
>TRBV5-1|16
CASSSDRNLGVEKLFF
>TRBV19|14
CASRRGGKWTEAFF
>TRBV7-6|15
CASSSRVSNTGELFF
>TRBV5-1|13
CASSLGQIETQYF